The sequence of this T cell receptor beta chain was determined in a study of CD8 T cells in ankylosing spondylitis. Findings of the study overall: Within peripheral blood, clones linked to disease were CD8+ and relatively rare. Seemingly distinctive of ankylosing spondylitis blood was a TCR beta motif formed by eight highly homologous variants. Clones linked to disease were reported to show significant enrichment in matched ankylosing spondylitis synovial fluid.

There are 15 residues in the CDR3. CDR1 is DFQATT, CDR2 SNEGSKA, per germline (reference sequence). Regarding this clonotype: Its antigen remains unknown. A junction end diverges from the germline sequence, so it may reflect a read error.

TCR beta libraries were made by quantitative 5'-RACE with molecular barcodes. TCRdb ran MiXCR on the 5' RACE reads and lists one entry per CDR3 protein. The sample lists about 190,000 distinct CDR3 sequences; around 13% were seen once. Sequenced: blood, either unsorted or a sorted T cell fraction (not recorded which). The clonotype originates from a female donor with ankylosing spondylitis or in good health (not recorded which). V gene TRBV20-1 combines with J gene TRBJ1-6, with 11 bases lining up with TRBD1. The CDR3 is CCARRTGGDNSPLHF. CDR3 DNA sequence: TGCTGTGCTAGGAGGACAGGGGGCGATAATTCACCCCTCCACTTT.